These T cell receptor beta chains were read from a single sample in a study of T cell repertoires in ileal Crohn's disease. Method: immunoSEQ multiplex PCR; TCRdb's copy keeps in-frame clones and lacks some. The table has more than 3,500 clones, about 80% seen once; the top ten hold over 7%. Sequencing used ileal tissue. These TCRs come from an adult with Crohn's disease. CDR3s include the opening cysteine and the closing phenylalanine or tryptophan. The order of the fields is V gene, clone size, D gene, J gene, CDR3 protein, CDR3 DNA. A D gene is named only where the DNA matches it firmly. The size field is filled for only some rows; it gives once, few, many or a size class.

TRBV5-1	.	TRBD1	TRBJ1-6	CASSLFSGQGNSPLHF	TGCGCCAGCAGCTTGTTTTCGGGACAGGGGAATTCACCCCTCCACTTT
TRBV4-2	.	TRBD2	TRBJ2-1	CASSQDFSGDGGEQFF	TGTGCCAGCAGCCAAGATTTTAGCGGGGACGGGGGTGAGCAGTTCTTC
TRBV19	few	.	TRBJ2-1	CASSRRDSTYNEQFF	TGTGCCAGTAGTAGACGGGACTCCACATACAATGAGCAGTTCTTC
TRBV27	.	TRBD1	TRBJ1-1	CASSPLGQKKTEAFF	TGTGCCAGCAGTCCCCTGGGACAGAAAAAAACTGAAGCTTTCTTT
TRBV15	.	.	TRBJ2-7	CATSRRDSGGEQYF	TGTGCCACCAGCAGGCGGGACAGCGGTGGCGAGCAGTACTTC
TRBV29-1	.	TRBD2	TRBJ2-1	CSVKEGSSGGFF	TGCAGCGTTAAAGAAGGGTCATCGGGGGGGTTCTTC
TRBV7-3	.	.	TRBJ2-3	CASRSGGAADTQYF	TGTGCCAGCAGGAGTGGGGGGGCCGCAGATACGCAGTATTTT
TRBV2	.	.	TRBJ1-2	CASRESGDYGYTF	TGTGCCAGCAGGGAATCAGGGGACTATGGCTACACCTTC
TRBV4-1	.	.	TRBJ1-2	CASSPLLREGHGYTF	TGCGCCAGCAGCCCCCTGCTACGGGAAGGTCACGGCTACACCTTC
TRBV5-5	once	TRBD1	TRBJ1-1	CASSAPGGQRLNTEAFF	TGTGCCAGCAGCGCGCCAGGGGGCCAACGGCTGAACACTGAAGCTTTCTTT